Below are 29 T cell receptor beta chains sequenced from a single sample in a study of blood T cell repertoires in COVID-19. Libraries were prepared by immunoSEQ multiplex PCR; TCRdb keeps only in-frame clonotypes and omits some of them. The sample holds 350,000 to 400,000 clones, around 90% seen once. Sample: peripheral blood. The receptors were gathered from a man aged 18 to 30 with active or convalescent COVID-19.

This chain links TRBV19 with TRBJ1-2, with a weak D call TRBD1 (6 bases). Germline CDR1 is LNHDA and CDR2 is SQIVND (reference sequence). This CDR3 has 15 amino acids. The V end was cut by 5 bases, the J end by 0 bases, with 13 bases between. CDR3 DNA sequence: TGTGCCAGTAGTCCCCAGGGGAGCGCTAACTATGGCTACACCTTC. Residues: CASSPQGSANYGYTF. The full variable domain, its missing parts supplied by reference TRBV19 and TRBJ1-2, is DGGITQSPKYLFRKEGQNVTLSCEQNLNHDAMYWYRQDPGQGLRLIYYSQIVNDFQKGDIAEGYSVSREKKESFPLTVTSAQKNPTAFYLCASSPQGSANYGYTFGSGTRLTVV.

The chain has TRBV20-1 and TRBJ1-1; no firm D call. Trimming took off 3 bases at V and 0 bases at J, with 8 bases between the two ends. This CDR3 contains 13 residues. Germline CDR1 and CDR2: DFQATT and SNEGSKA (reference sequence). In nucleotides, the CDR3 is TGCAGTGCTAGTGAGGAGGTGAACACTGAAGCTTTCTTT. This gives the protein CSASEEVNTEAFF.

The chain joins TRBV7-3 to TRBJ2-1; D might be TRBD2 (6 bases). The V and J ends lost 5 bases and 5 bases respectively, with 19 bases between them. This CDR3 comprises 16 residues. Germline CDR1 reads SGHTA; CDR2 reads FQGTGA. DNA for the CDR3: TGTGCCAGCAGCATTGCGCGGGACCCACCAAACAATGAGCAGTTCTTC. Translated: CASSIARDPPNNEQFF.

As regards this clone: In the same sample, other DNA sequences code for this CDR3. The chain recombines TRBV28 with TRBJ1-1; perhaps TRBD1 as D (6 bases). Trimming stripped 5 bases from V and 5 bases from J, with 15 bases between. The CDR3 runs to 14 residues. The germline CDR1 and CDR2 sequences are MDHEN and SYDVKM. CDR3 DNA: TGTGCCAGCAGTCCGAACAGGGTAGGAACTGAAGCTTTCTTT. It codes for CASSPNRVGTEAFF.

V and J are TRBV18 and TRBJ1-6; 7 bases match TRBD1. Germline lookup yields CDR1 KGHSH and CDR2 LQKENI. The trim removed 1 base at V and 3 bases at J, leaving 3 bases unmatched. There are 16 residues in the CDR3. CDR3 protein: CASSPQPGGYNSPLHF. As DNA, the CDR3 is TGTGCCAGCTCACCACAACCAGGGGGCTATAATTCACCCCTCCACTTT.

The V gene is TRBV29-1, the J gene TRBJ1-5, with 10 positions matching TRBD1. The germline gives CDR1 SQVTM, CDR2 ANQGSEA. The CDR3 runs to 14 residues. The trim removed 6 bases at V and 5 bases at J, leaving 7 bases unmatched. CDR3 loop: CSVETGGGDQPQHF. The CDR3 region has the DNA TGCAGCGTAGAGACAGGGGGCGGCGATCAGCCCCAGCATTTT.

The V gene is TRBV19, the J gene TRBJ2-1, with TRBD2 as a possible D gene (5 bases). The CDR3 extends over 15 amino acids. CDR1 is LNHDA and CDR2 is SQIVND in the germline V gene (reference sequence). The V and J ends lost 2 bases and 3 bases respectively, with 11 bases between them. Written as DNA, the CDR3 is TGTGCCAGTAGTATACGGACGACTAACTACAATGAGCAGTTCTTC. Its protein is CASSIRTTNYNEQFF.

This chain links TRBV11-2 with TRBJ1-2; 7 positions match TRBD1. The CDR3 sequence is 17 residues long. CDR1 SGHAT and CDR2 FQNNGV come from the germline V gene. Germline trimming cut 3 bases from V and 4 bases from J; bases unmatched to any gene: 14. CDR3 nucleotides: TGTGCCAGCAGCTTTTCTACGTTTTACAGGGGTGGCTATGGCTACACCTTC. It codes for CASSFSTFYRGGYGYTF.

CDR3 region: CASSDGQAGELFF. The DNA of the CDR3 is TGTGCCAGCAGTGATGGACAGGCCGGGGAGCTGTTTTTT. The V call is TRBV2, the J call TRBJ2-2, with 7 bases fitting TRBD1. The V and J ends lost 3 bases and 6 bases, in that order; junction bases with no gene match: 1. The CDR3 sequence is 13 residues long. Germline-derived CDR1 and CDR2 are SNHLY and FYNNEI.

The CDR3 DNA sequence: TGTGCCAGCAGCCAGGCCACCGGGACAGAGGACTACGAGCAGTACTTC. Amino acids: CASSQATGTEDYEQYF. This rearrangement joins TRBV14 to TRBJ2-7; 7 positions agree with TRBD1. Germline CDR1 and CDR2: SGHDN and FVKESK. J gave up 3 bases and V 3 bases, and 11 bases lay outside the gene matches. The CDR3 has 16 amino acids.

V is TRBV18 and J is TRBJ2-5, with D maybe TRBD1 (6 bases). Trimming stripped 3 bases from V and 4 bases from J, with 9 bases between. The CDR3 covers 13 residues. Germline loops: CDR1 KGHSH, CDR2 LQKENI. The CDR3 region has the DNA TGTGCCAGCTCACCTAAGGACAGAGAGACCCAGTACTTC. It encodes CASSPKDRETQYF.

Comment on this clone: The junction differs from germline at one of its ends, possibly a read error. The chain recombines TRBV19 with TRBJ2-4; 9 bases line up with TRBD1. The CDR3 length is 14 residues. Germline CDR1 and CDR2: LNHDA and SQIVND (reference sequence). Here the CDR3 DNA reads TGTGCCAGTAGCATAGTCCGGGGACAGGGTATTCAGTACTTC. As protein: CASSIVRGQGIQYF.

This chain joins TRBV5-4 and TRBJ2-2, with 12 bases matching TRBD2. Germline V CDR1 and CDR2: SGHNT, YYREEE (reference sequence). The ends lost 5 bases at V and 7 bases at J; junction bases unmatched: 6. CDR3 length: 15 amino acids. Here the CDR3 reads CASRLAGGGVGELFF. In DNA, the CDR3 is TGTGCCAGCAGACTAGCGGGAGGTGGGGTCGGGGAGCTGTTTTTT.

CDR3 nucleotides: TGTGCCAGTAGTCCTTACCAAGGACTAGTCGTAAACTACGAGCAGTACTTC. Amino acid sequence: CASSPYQGLVVNYEQYF. This chain joins TRBV19 and TRBJ2-7; 7 positions match TRBD2. The length of the CDR3 is 17 residues. The V segment lost 5 bases and the J segment 3 bases; nucleotides outside the gene matches: 16. From germline, CDR1 is LNHDA and CDR2 SQIVND (reference sequence).

Comments on this clone: The identical CDR3 is also encoded by other nucleotide sequences in the sample. The chain recombines TRBV5-1 with TRBJ2-1; D not resolved. Germline V gene lookup returns CDR1 SGHRS and CDR2 YFSETQ. With 4 bases removed from V and 0 bases from J, the gap between germline ends came to 8 bases. The CDR3 is made up of 14 amino acids. As DNA, the CDR3 is TGCGCCAGCAGCGATGGTAGCTCCTACAATGAGCAGTTCTTC. This translates into CASSDGSSYNEQFF.

The chain has TRBV5-1 and TRBJ2-3; D is perhaps TRBD2 (5 bases). This CDR3 has 14 amino acids. CDR1 is SGHRS and CDR2 is YFSETQ in the germline V gene. The V end lost 4 bases, the J end lost 2 bases, and 11 bases lay between the germline ends. The CDR3 DNA reads as TGCGCCAGCAGCACGGGATCTAACACAGATACGCAGTATTTT. Amino acids: CASSTGSNTDTQYF. The full variable domain, its missing parts supplied by reference TRBV5-1 and TRBJ2-3, is KAGVTQTPRYLIKTRGQQVTLSCSPISGHRSVSWYQQTPGQGLQFLFEYFSETQRNKGNFPGRFSGRQFSNSRSEMNVSTLELGDSALYLCASSTGSNTDTQYFGPGTRLTVL.

This clone was counted at least ten times. Within the sample, other DNA sequences also encode this same CDR3. The rearrangement uses TRBV20-1 and TRBJ2-7, with D unresolved. The CDR3 has 12 residues. Germline V lookup: CDR1 DFQATT, CDR2 SNEGSKA (reference sequence). The V end was cut by 3 bases, the J end by 1 base, with 7 bases between. In DNA, the CDR3 is TGCAGTGCTAGTCTATCGTCCTACGAGCAGTACTTC. Residues: CSASLSSYEQYF.

V usage is TRBV12-3 or TRBV12-4 and J usage is TRBJ1-2, with 7 bases lining up with TRBD1. Unmatched junction bases numbered 0, after V lost 2 bases and J lost 6 bases. This CDR3 has 12 residues. The CDR3 region has the DNA TGTGCCAGCAGTTTAAGGGGGCATGGCTACACCTTC. It yields the protein CASSLRGHGYTF.

A word on this clone: One end of the junction fails to match germline, which may point to a read error. The chain couples TRBV7-7 to TRBJ2-1; 8 bases agree with TRBD2. The CDR3 is 15 residues long. Germline V gives CDR1 SSHAT, CDR2 FNYEAQ (reference sequence). Here the CDR3 DNA reads TGTGCTAGCAGCTTGGGAGCGGGAGCCACCTATGAGCAGTTCTTC. This gives the protein CASSLGAGATYEQFF.

V usage is TRBV5-1 and J usage is TRBJ1-2; 8 nucleotides agree with TRBD1. The germline V gene encodes CDR1 SGHRS and CDR2 YFSETQ. CDR3 length: 13 amino acids. With 4 bases clipped from V and 8 bases from J, the junction kept 7 bases outside the gene matches. The CDR3 DNA reads TGCGCCAGCAGCCACCCAAGGGACAGGGGCTACACCTTC. Translation: CASSHPRDRGYTF.

The chain links TRBV9 to TRBJ1-3, with no clear D. This CDR3 comprises 16 residues. Germline V gives CDR1 SGDLS, CDR2 YYNGEE. V dropped 0 bases and J dropped 0 bases, with 10 bases sitting between them. CDR3 bases: TGTGCCAGCAGCGTAGACTTAGCAGTCTCTGGAAACACCATATATTTT. This gives the protein CASSVDLAVSGNTIYF.

This chain connects TRBV6-1 to TRBJ1-3; weak D call: TRBD1 (6 bases). V was cut by 1 base and J by 4 bases, with 14 bases left in between. Germline lookup yields CDR1 MNHNS and CDR2 SASEGT. This CDR3 region has 16 residues. The DNA of the CDR3 is TGTGCCAGCAGTGAAGATTCCGCAGGGGACGGAAACACCATATATTTT. It is translated as CASSEDSAGDGNTIYF.

This chain joins TRBV10-3 and TRBJ2-1, with D possibly TRBD2 on 5 matching bases. This CDR3 spans 11 amino acids. Trimming took 5 bases from V and 8 from J, leaving 7 bases between them. Germline V CDR1 and CDR2: ENHRY, SYGVKD. CDR3 protein: CAISPGDEQFF. The CDR3 coding sequence is TGTGCCATCAGTCCCGGGGATGAGCAGTTCTTC.

The chain carries TRBV9 and TRBJ2-2, with TRBD1 identical over 10 bases. This CDR3 is 16 amino acids long. Germline V lookup: CDR1 SGDLS, CDR2 YYNGEE. J gave up 4 bases and V 3 bases, and 6 bases lay outside the gene matches. The CDR3 loop reads CASSGGQGGITGELFF. CDR3 DNA sequence: TGTGCCAGCAGCGGAGGACAGGGGGGGATCACCGGGGAGCTGTTTTTT.

The chain carries TRBV28 and TRBJ2-2, with 8 bases identical to TRBD1. V gave up 6 bases and J gave up 1 base; unmatched junction bases: 7. The CDR3 contains 16 residues. CDR1 and CDR2 (germline): MDHEN, SYDVKM. CDR3 region: CASRDRGRLNTGELFF. In DNA form, the CDR3 reads TGTGCCAGCAGAGACAGGGGCCGTTTGAACACCGGGGAGCTGTTTTTT.

This sequence joins TRBV28 and TRBJ2-3; 7 nucleotides line up with TRBD1. CDR1 is MDHEN, CDR2 SYDVKM, per germline. The V and J ends lost 2 bases and 5 bases, in that order; junction bases with no gene match: 4. The CDR3 loop spans 14 amino acids. The CDR3 loop reads CASSLLQGQDTQYF. The CDR3 DNA reads TGTGCCAGCAGTTTACTACAGGGGCAAGATACGCAGTATTTT.

The rearrangement uses TRBV5-1 and TRBJ1-3; D is perhaps TRBD1 (5 bases). V was clipped by 4 bases and J by 1 base, with 18 bases between them. Looked up from germline, CDR1 is SGHRS and CDR2 is YFSETQ. The CDR3 loop spans 17 amino acids. In DNA, the CDR3 is TGCGCCAGCAGCCAGGGACCACAAGGGAGGTCTGGAAACACCATATATTTT. Protein: CASSQGPQGRSGNTIYF. Together with reference TRBV5-1 and TRBJ1-3, the CDR3 gives the full variable domain: KAGVTQTPRYLIKTRGQQVTLSCSPISGHRSVSWYQQTPGQGLQFLFEYFSETQRNKGNFPGRFSGRQFSNSRSEMNVSTLELGDSALYLCASSQGPQGRSGNTIYFGEGSWLTVV.

For this clone: It is unclear where the CDR3 begins or ends on the DNA, so no DNA is shown, and the CDR3 is as TCRdb lists it. The V call is TRBV2, the J call TRBJ2-7; no check of the table's D call, TRBD1, against the DNA was made. Germline CDR1 SNHLY, CDR2 FYNNEI. With termini counted, the CDR3 has 13 amino acids. CDR3 residues: CASIGVALGTGDF.

V usage is TRBV25-1 and J usage is TRBJ1-1, with TRBD1 as a possible D gene (5 bases). V was clipped by 0 bases and J by 3 bases, with 11 bases between them. Looked up from germline, CDR1 is MGHDK and CDR2 is SYGVNS. The CDR3 is made up of 15 amino acids. CDR3 amino acids: CASSEYRAVDTEAFF. The CDR3 region has the DNA TGTGCCAGCAGTGAATACAGGGCAGTTGACACTGAAGCTTTCTTT.